The 26 T cell receptor beta chains below come from one sample, sequenced in a study of beta chain features in type 1 diabetes. Expressed TCRB transcripts were sequenced after all isolated RNA was converted to cDNA. TCRdb's table, derived via immunoSEQ multiplex PCR, lists solely in-frame clones and lacks some. Of 30,000 to 45,000 clones in the sample, 64% are singletons; the top ten hold approximately 2%. The sequenced material came from Tregs from blood. The source is a woman in her 30s in good health.

CDR3 protein: CASRGLAFSGANVLTF. DNA for the CDR3: TGTGCCAGCAGGGGCCTTGCCTTCTCTGGGGCCAACGTCCTGACTTTC. This chain connects TRBV28 to TRBJ2-6; D remains unclear. Per the germline V gene, CDR1 is MDHEN and CDR2 is SYDVKM. The CDR3 sequence is 16 residues long. V gave up 6 bases and J gave up 0 bases, with 12 bases separating them.

Points on this clone: The sample has other DNA sequences that encode this CDR3 too. The V call is TRBV5-4, the J call TRBJ1-2; 8 bases line up with TRBD1. The trim removed 0 bases at V and 5 bases at J, leaving 0 bases unmatched. CDR1 and CDR2 from the germline V gene are SGHNT and YYREEE (reference sequence). The CDR3 has 13 residues. The CDR3 sequence: CASSLDRGYGYTF. CDR3 sequence (DNA): TGTGCCAGCAGCTTGGACAGGGGGTATGGCTACACCTTC.

This clone turned up a few times. The chain recombines TRBV7-9 with TRBJ2-7, with 12 positions matching TRBD2. V was clipped by 4 bases and J by 2 bases; unmatched bases: 6. Germline values: CDR1 SEHNR, CDR2 FQNEAQ (reference sequence). The CDR3 runs to 16 residues. The CDR3, as DNA: TGTGCCAGCAGCTCCCGCGGACTAGCGGGGCCCTACGAGCAGTACTTC. Translation: CASSSRGLAGPYEQYF.

The chain is built from TRBV7-9 and TRBJ1-4; TRBD1 might be the D (5 bases). Looked up from germline, CDR1 is SEHNR and CDR2 is FQNEAQ (reference sequence). The V gene lost 4 bases and the J gene lost 11 bases, with 11 bases spanning the gap. The CDR3 sequence is 12 residues long. The CDR3 DNA is TGTGCCAGCAGCTCGGGGGTGTGGAAACTGTTTTTT. Translated: CASSSGVWKLFF.

The genes are TRBV28 and TRBJ1-1; D is undetermined. Germline loops: CDR1 MDHEN, CDR2 SYDVKM. The CDR3 has 16 amino acids. Trimming took off 6 bases at V and 5 bases at J, with 22 bases between the two ends. The CDR3 loop is CASRSRFSPRRTEAFF. CDR3 nucleotide sequence: TGTGCCAGCAGGTCCCGATTCTCGCCTAGGCGGACTGAAGCTTTCTTT.

The chain recombines TRBV29-1 with TRBJ2-3; D might be TRBD2 (7 bases). Trimming stripped 8 bases from V and 0 bases from J, with 12 bases between. The CDR3 extends over 13 amino acids. Per the germline V gene, CDR1 is SQVTM and CDR2 is ANQGSEA. The chain's CDR3 is CSFGGRSTDTQYF. CDR3 DNA sequence: TGCAGCTTCGGGGGGCGGAGCACAGATACGCAGTATTTT.

This chain connects TRBV7-6 to TRBJ1-6, with TRBD1 as a possible D gene (5 bases). Germline V gene lookup returns CDR1 SGHVS and CDR2 FNYEAQ. V lost 1 base and J 7 bases, leaving 11 bases between the germline ends. CDR3 length: 15 amino acids. The CDR3 region has the DNA TGTGCCAGCAGCTTAGACAGGAGTGGGAATTCACCCCTCCACTTT. This translates into CASSLDRSGNSPLHF. The entire variable domain, with the rest obtained from reference TRBV7-6 and TRBJ1-6, is as follows: GAGVSQSPRYKVTKRGQDVALRCDPISGHVSLYWYRQALGQGPEFLTYFNYEAQQDKSGLPNDRFSAERPEGSISTLTIQRTEQRDSAMYRCASSLDRSGNSPLHFGNGTRLTVT.

V and J are TRBV2 and TRBJ2-1; TRBD1 agrees at 7 bases. V was pared by 2 bases and J by 10 bases, with 11 bases of the junction left unmatched. Germline V gene lookup returns CDR1 SNHLY and CDR2 FYNNEI. The CDR3 runs 15 residues. In DNA form, the CDR3 reads TGTGCCAGCAGTGAAAGGGCCGAGACAGGGACCGAGCAGTTCTTC. This codes for CASSERAETGTEQFF.

The genes are TRBV7-3 and TRBJ2-3; 10 nucleotides match TRBD2. J lost 4 bases, V lost 2 bases, and 12 bases had no gene match. The CDR3 covers 18 residues. CDR1 is SGHTA, CDR2 FQGTGA, per germline. CDR3 DNA sequence: TGTGCCAGCAGCTTACGATCCCGGGGAGCGGGAGGGCCAGATACGCAGTATTTT. It is translated as CASSLRSRGAGGPDTQYF.

This clone was detected only a few times. The chain carries TRBV28 and TRBJ2-7; D gene ambiguous. The germline V gene encodes CDR1 MDHEN and CDR2 SYDVKM. Trimming pared 5 bases from V and 3 bases from J, leaving 8 bases between. The CDR3 is made up of 12 amino acids. The CDR3 region is CASSHTYYEQYF. CDR3 sequence (DNA): TGTGCCAGCAGTCATACCTACTACGAGCAGTACTTC.

The chain is built from TRBV19 and TRBJ2-7, with 9 bases that match TRBD1. The germline V gene has CDR1 LNHDA and CDR2 SQIVND (reference sequence). The CDR3 totals 14 residues. Trimming removed 4 bases from V and 5 bases from J; junction bases left unmatched: 6. The CDR3 sequence is CASSTRRQGDEQYF. CDR3 nucleotide sequence: TGTGCCAGTAGTACAAGGAGACAGGGGGACGAGCAGTACTTC.

This chain links TRBV6-1 with TRBJ2-1; 8 nucleotides match TRBD2. Germline CDR1 and CDR2: MNHNS and SASEGT. CDR3 length: 15 amino acids. The V gene end was trimmed by 5 bases and the J gene end by 0 bases; junction bases not matched to a gene: 3. The CDR3 region is CASSPSGSSYNEQFF. CDR3 bases: TGTGCCAGCAGTCCAAGCGGGAGCTCCTACAATGAGCAGTTCTTC.

The chain recombines TRBV9 with TRBJ2-5; perhaps TRBD1 as D (6 bases). The last part of the DNA fits TRBJ2-7 better; the J call may be wrong. CDR1 is SGDLS, CDR2 YYNGEE, per germline. The CDR3 runs 15 residues. This chain's CDR3 is CASSVDGTNPYEQYF. The CDR3 nucleotides are TGTGCCAGCAGCGTAGACGGGACAAACCCCTACGAGCAGTACTTC.

V gene TRBV18 combines with J gene TRBJ2-1; perhaps TRBD2 as D (5 bases). The CDR3 totals 15 residues. Trimming removed 3 bases from V and 0 bases from J, with 9 bases in between. Germline values: CDR1 KGHSH, CDR2 LQKENI. The CDR3 nucleotides are TGTGCCAGCTCACCCTTAGGGAGCTCCTACAATGAGCAGTTCTTC. Translation: CASSPLGSSYNEQFF. The entire variable domain, with the rest obtained from reference TRBV18 and TRBJ2-1, is as follows: NAGVMQNPRHLVRRRGQEARLRCSPMKGHSHVYWYRQLPEEGLKFMVYLQKENIIDESGMPKERFSAEFPKEGPSILRIQQVVRGDSAAYFCASSPLGSSYNEQFFGPGTRLTVL.

This clone was detected once. The junction shows a germline mismatch at one end, possibly a read error. The CDR3 region is CASSLNNEAFF. CDR3 coding DNA: TGTGCCAGCAGCTTAAACAATGAAGCTTTCTTT. The chain recombines TRBV7-2 with TRBJ1-1; D is ambiguous. CDR1 SGHTA and CDR2 FQGNSA come from the germline V gene. The CDR3 covers 11 residues. Full variable domain (outside the CDR3, taken from reference TRBV7-2 and TRBJ1-1): GAGVSQSPSNKVTEKGKDVELRCDPISGHTALYWYRQSLGQGLEFLIYFQGNSAPDKSGLPSDRFSAERTGGSVSTLTIQRTQQEDSAVYLCASSLNNEAFFGQGTRLTVV.

The chain has TRBV5-6 and TRBJ2-7, with 8 positions matching TRBD1. J was trimmed by 6 bases and V by 4 bases; bases with no gene match: 3. The CDR3 length is 12 residues. Germline CDR1 reads SGHDT; CDR2 reads YYEEEE. CDR3 DNA: TGTGCCAGCAGCGAGGGACAGGTCGAGCAGTACTTC. Its protein product is CASSEGQVEQYF.

The CDR3 DNA reads as TGTGCCAGCAGCTTGGTATTTGGGACAGGGACCTATGGCTACACCTTC. This encodes CASSLVFGTGTYGYTF. This chain connects TRBV7-9 to TRBJ1-2; the match to TRBD1 covers 9 bases. Germline loops: CDR1 SEHNR, CDR2 FQNEAQ (reference sequence). The CDR3 is 16 amino acids. V shed 3 bases and J 4 bases; nucleotides not matched to a gene: 9.

The rearrangement uses TRBV12-5 and TRBJ1-4; D not resolved. V was pared by 0 bases and J by 2 bases, with 19 bases between. This CDR3 has 19 amino acids. Germline lookup yields CDR1 LGHNT and CDR2 FRNRAP. CDR3 loop: CASGLVLIVRERTNEKLFF. The CDR3 region has the DNA TGTGCTAGTGGTTTGGTACTGATAGTGAGGGAGCGGACTAATGAAAAACTGTTTTTT.

The rearrangement joins TRBV2 to TRBJ2-1; TRBD2 agrees at 7 bases. This CDR3 has 13 amino acids. Looked up from germline, CDR1 is SNHLY and CDR2 is FYNNEI. The V and J ends lost 7 bases and 7 bases, in that order; junction bases with no gene match: 7. The CDR3 sequence is CASNQRDGNEQFF. CDR3 bases: TGTGCCAGCAACCAGCGGGATGGGAATGAGCAGTTCTTC. The whole variable domain, remainder taken from reference TRBV2 and TRBJ2-1, is EPEVTQTPSHQVTQMGQEVILRCVPISNHLYFYWYRQILGQKVEFLVSFYNNEISEKSEIFDDQFSVERPDGSNFTLKIRSTKLEDSAMYFCASNQRDGNEQFFGPGTRLTVL.

This rearrangement joins TRBV4-3 to TRBJ2-7, with TRBD1 as a possible D gene (5 bases). V shed 1 base and J shed 7 bases, with 14 bases lying between them. This CDR3 comprises 14 residues. Per germline, CDR1 LGHNA and CDR2 YSLEER. The CDR3 here is CASSQAVGVREQYF. For the CDR3, the DNA is TGCGCCAGCAGCCAAGCGGTAGGGGTAAGGGAGCAGTACTTC.

This chain links TRBV21-1 with TRBJ1-1; TRBD1 is the table's D call, not checked against the DNA. TRBV21-1 represents a pseudogene. The CDR3 sequence is 14 residues long. The CDR3 nucleotides read TGTGCCAGCAGCAAATCAGCGGACAGCCCTGAAGCTTTCTTT. This encodes CASSKSADSPEAFF.

This chain joins TRBV28 and TRBJ2-2; D may be TRBD2 (5 bases). The CDR3 spans 13 residues. V was clipped by 7 bases and J by 6 bases, with 12 bases between them. CDR1 and CDR2 (germline): MDHEN, SYDVKM. The CDR3 is CASTLSGSGELFF. CDR3 nucleotides: TGTGCCAGCACCCTCAGCGGCTCCGGGGAGCTGTTTTTT.

This rearrangement joins TRBV30 to TRBJ2-2; tentatively, D is TRBD1 (5 bases). The CDR3 contains 15 residues. The germline V and J ends were trimmed by 2 bases and 4 bases, with 14 bases remaining between them. Germline V gene data show CDR1 as GTSNPN and CDR2 as SVGIG (reference sequence). Written as DNA, the CDR3 is TGTGCCTGGAGTATATCAGGGTCTTTCACCGGGGAGCTGTTTTTT. It translates to CAWSISGSFTGELFF.

This chain joins TRBV29-1 and TRBJ2-3; D gene unclear. The germline V gene has CDR1 SQVTM and CDR2 ANQGSEA. With 8 bases removed from V and 1 base from J, the gap between germline ends came to 13 bases. CDR3 length: 13 amino acids. The CDR3 here is CSTTKPGTDTQYF. CDR3 bases: TGCAGCACGACAAAGCCAGGCACAGATACGCAGTATTTT.

This chain uses TRBV7-9 with TRBJ2-1, with a weak D call TRBD1 (5 bases). Germline V gives CDR1 SEHNR, CDR2 FQNEAQ (reference sequence). The CDR3 totals 15 residues. V lost 5 bases to trimming and J lost 0 bases, with 11 bases between them. The CDR3 bases are TGTGCCAGCAGCAACAGAGGACACTCCTACAATGAGCAGTTCTTC. Its protein is CASSNRGHSYNEQFF.

V and J are TRBV18 and TRBJ2-3; D is ambiguous. The CDR3 extends over 13 amino acids. The V gene lost 3 bases and the J gene lost 2 bases, with 6 bases spanning the gap. Germline CDR1 reads KGHSH; CDR2 reads LQKENI. In nucleotides, the CDR3 is TGTGCCAGCTCACCGGGCAACACAGATACGCAGTATTTT. Amino acid sequence: CASSPGNTDTQYF.